A single sample is the source of the 24 T cell receptor beta chains below, sequenced in a study of beta chain features in type 1 diabetes. No antigen has been assigned to these receptors. Findings and limits, study-wide: Significant though moderate, a shortening of TCRB CDR3s appeared in all four CD4+ subsets of Type 1 diabetes patients.

What was sequenced were expressed TCRB transcripts, since all of the isolated RNA had been reverse transcribed. Assay used: immunoSEQ multiplex PCR; TCRdb lists only in-frame clones, some missing. The table has 350,000 to 400,000 clones, roughly 12% seen once. Sequenced: naive CD4+ T cells from blood. The source of these receptors is a woman aged 18-29 years with type 1 diabetes.

There are a few counts of this clone. The genes are TRBV6-5 and TRBJ1-1, with TRBD1 as a possible D gene (6 bases). Deletions cut 7 bases from V and 0 bases from J, with 9 bases between. The CDR3 consists of 13 residues. Germline assignment: CDR1 MNHEY and CDR2 SVGAGI. CDR3 sequence reads: CASIGQLNTEAFF. CDR3 bases: TGTGCCAGCATTGGACAGCTGAACACTGAAGCTTTCTTT.

This clone was seen only a few times. Other DNA sequences in this specimen translate into the identical CDR3. This sequence joins TRBV28 and TRBJ2-1; the match to TRBD2 covers 13 bases. J gave up 7 bases and V 4 bases, and 4 bases lay outside the gene matches. The CDR3 totals 15 residues. CDR1 and CDR2 (germline): MDHEN, SYDVKM. This CDR3 is CASSSGTSGINEQFF. The CDR3 nucleotides are TGTGCCAGCAGTTCCGGGACTAGCGGGATTAATGAGCAGTTCTTC. Variable domain in full (rest from reference TRBV28 and TRBJ2-1): DVKVTQSSRYLVKRTGEKVFLECVQDMDHENMFWYRQDPGLGLRLIYFSYDVKMKEKGDIPEGYSVSREKKERFSLILESASTNQTSMYLCASSSGTSGINEQFFGPGTRLTVL.

This clone was observed a few times. The chain links TRBV10-3 to TRBJ2-6; tentatively, D is TRBD1 (5 bases). The germline V and J ends were trimmed by 10 bases and 0 bases, with 13 bases remaining between them. The V gene's germline CDR1 is ENHRY and CDR2 SYGVKD. The CDR3 totals 15 residues. CDR3 protein: CATTWGNSGANVLTF. CDR3 in DNA: TGTGCCACTACGTGGGGCAACTCTGGGGCCAACGTCCTGACTTTC.

This chain uses TRBV7-2 with TRBJ2-7, with TRBD2 matching over 13 bases. The germline V gene encodes CDR1 SGHTA and CDR2 FQGNSA. The CDR3 is made up of 17 amino acids. The V and J ends lost 5 bases and 2 bases, in that order; junction bases with no gene match: 9. The CDR3 region has the DNA TGTGCCAGCAGCCCAACCGGACTAGCGGGAGCACCCTACGAGCAGTACTTC. Protein: CASSPTGLAGAPYEQYF.

The chain links TRBV5-1 to TRBJ2-7; 7 bases are shared with TRBD1. Germline assignment: CDR1 SGHRS and CDR2 YFSETQ. The CDR3 runs to 13 residues. V lost 0 bases to trimming and J lost 10 bases; unmatched junction nucleotides: 7. The CDR3 DNA reads as TGCGCCAGCAGCTTGGCGGGACAGTCCACCCAGTACTTC. It encodes CASSLAGQSTQYF.

V and J are TRBV18 and TRBJ2-7; D ambiguous. The CDR3 has 14 residues. Germline CDR1 and CDR2: KGHSH and LQKENI. Trimming pared 2 bases from V and 5 bases from J, leaving 13 bases between. CDR3 nucleotides: TGTGCCAGCTCACCAGGATCGGGTTTGCACGAGCAGTACTTC. It codes for CASSPGSGLHEQYF.

This rearrangement joins TRBV15 to TRBJ2-1; perhaps D is TRBD1 or TRBD2 (5 bases each). V lost 5 bases to trimming and J lost 5 bases, with 13 bases between them. The CDR3 length is 14 residues. The germline V gene encodes CDR1 LNHNV and CDR2 YYDKDF (reference sequence). The CDR3 sequence is CATSGGQINNEQFF. CDR3 in DNA: TGTGCCACCAGCGGAGGACAAATTAACAATGAGCAGTTCTTC.

This clone turned up a few times. The chain is built from TRBV6-4 and TRBJ2-1, with TRBD2 matching over 11 bases. V dropped 3 bases and J dropped 9; count of bases not matched to a gene: 13. The CDR3 is made up of 17 amino acids. CDR1 and CDR2 from the germline V gene are MRHNA and SNTAGT. The CDR3 sequence: CASSDPASGGPRVEQFF. DNA of the CDR3: TGTGCCAGCAGTGATCCGGCTAGCGGGGGGCCCCGGGTTGAGCAGTTCTTC.

In this sample, this clone turned up a few times. DNA of the CDR3: TGTGCCAGCAGTAAGGAGAGTAGATACGAGCAGTACTTC. This codes for CASSKESRYEQYF. The chain combines TRBV27 with TRBJ2-7, with unresolved D. Between the trimmed V and J ends, which lost 5 bases and 4 bases, there was a span of 12 bases. The V gene's germline CDR1 is MNHEY and CDR2 SMNVEV (reference sequence). The length of the CDR3 is 13 residues.

In this sample, this clone turned up a few times. The CDR3 DNA reads TGCGCCAGCAGCTTCGTGGAGCGCGGTCATGAAAAACTGTTTTTT. Translation: CASSFVERGHEKLFF. The chain couples TRBV5-1 to TRBJ1-4; D is undetermined. Germline V gives CDR1 SGHRS, CDR2 YFSETQ. V was trimmed by 2 bases and J by 6 bases, leaving 14 bases between them. The CDR3 is 15 residues long. Full variable domain (missing parts from reference TRBV5-1 and TRBJ1-4): KAGVTQTPRYLIKTRGQQVTLSCSPISGHRSVSWYQQTPGQGLQFLFEYFSETQRNKGNFPGRFSGRQFSNSRSEMNVSTLELGDSALYLCASSFVERGHEKLFFGSGTQLSVL.

This chain links TRBV18 with TRBJ1-4, with 9 bases identical to TRBD1. From germline, CDR1 is KGHSH and CDR2 LQKENI. Trimming at V came to 2 bases and at J to 7 bases, leaving 8 bases not matched to a gene. The CDR3 is 16 amino acids. Here the CDR3 reads CASSPSLDRGTEKLFF. The DNA of the CDR3 is TGTGCCAGCTCACCATCCTTGGACAGGGGAACTGAAAAACTGTTTTTT.

The chain links TRBV29-1 to TRBJ2-2, with D uncertain. Germline-derived CDR1 and CDR2 are SQVTM and ANQGSEA. The CDR3 totals 14 residues. Trimming took 3 bases from V and 0 from J, leaving 8 bases between them. The CDR3 DNA reads TGCAGCGTTGAGACGACTGCGAACACCGGGGAGCTGTTTTTT. It translates to CSVETTANTGELFF.

The chain carries TRBV5-4 and TRBJ2-3, with D uncertain. This CDR3 spans 13 amino acids. Germline-derived CDR1 and CDR2 are SGHNT and YYREEE (reference sequence). V lost 0 bases, J lost 5 bases, and 7 bases lay in between. The CDR3 spells CASSLVAEDTQYF. The CDR3 DNA is TGTGCCAGCAGCTTGGTAGCCGAAGATACGCAGTATTTT.

This clone was observed a handful of times. The rearrangement uses TRBV6-5 and TRBJ1-5; D uncertain. Germline V CDR1 and CDR2: MNHEY, SVGAGI. V gave up 6 bases and J gave up 3 bases, with 9 bases separating them. This CDR3 region has 13 residues. CDR3: CASRAVLNQPQHF. CDR3 in DNA: TGTGCCAGCAGGGCGGTGCTCAATCAGCCCCAGCATTTT.

In its sample, this clone was seen a few times. The chain combines TRBV29-1 with TRBJ2-7; no clear D. V gave up 7 bases and J gave up 4 bases, with 14 bases separating them. Germline V gene data show CDR1 as SQVTM and CDR2 as ANQGSEA. CDR3 length equals 12 residues. CDR3 protein: CSAGRDTYEQYF. The CDR3 bases are TGCAGCGCAGGCAGAGATACTTACGAGCAGTACTTC.

The chain joins TRBV29-1 to TRBJ1-4; D is unresolved. Germline CDR1 SQVTM, CDR2 ANQGSEA. This CDR3 contains 14 residues. The ends were cut back, 7 bases at V and 0 bases at J, with 12 bases in the middle. The CDR3 region is CSAGGGATNEKLFF. In DNA, the CDR3 is TGCAGCGCCGGCGGCGGGGCAACTAATGAAAAACTGTTTTTT.

This chain joins TRBV28 and TRBJ1-1; D perhaps matches TRBD1 (5 bases). CDR3 length: 13 amino acids. Per the germline V gene, CDR1 is MDHEN and CDR2 is SYDVKM. The V end was cut by 6 bases, the J end by 1 base, with 9 bases between. The CDR3 loop is CASSRQPNTEAFF. Here the CDR3 DNA reads TGTGCCAGCAGCAGACAGCCGAACACTGAAGCTTTCTTT.

This clone was counted only a few times. The chain joins TRBV30 to TRBJ2-7; TRBD2 aligns across 15 bases. The germline CDR1 and CDR2 sequences are GTSNPN and SVGIG (reference sequence). The CDR3 length is 17 residues. J gave up 7 bases and V 1 base, and 11 bases lay outside the gene matches. The DNA for the CDR3 is TGTGCCTGGAGTGCTGGACTAGCGGGAGGGCCTGGTCGGGAGCAGTACTTC. The encoded protein is CAWSAGLAGGPGREQYF.

The chain has TRBV9 and TRBJ2-7, with 10 bases fitting TRBD2. V trimming: 0 bases; J trimming: 5 bases; junction bases outside the gene matches: 17. The germline gives CDR1 SGDLS, CDR2 YYNGEE. The CDR3 has 19 amino acids. CDR3 sequence reads: CASSVGPGSLGLAGDEQYF. CDR3 sequence (DNA): TGTGCCAGCAGCGTAGGGCCGGGAAGTTTAGGGCTAGCGGGAGACGAGCAGTACTTC. The full variable domain, with the rest looked up from reference TRBV9 and TRBJ2-7, is DSGVTQTPKHLITATGQRVTLRCSPRSGDLSVYWYQQSLDQGLQFLIQYYNGEERAKGNILERFSAQQFPDLHSELNLSSLELGDSALYFCASSVGPGSLGLAGDEQYFGPGTRLTVT.

The chain is built from TRBV2 and TRBJ2-5, with 11 bases matching TRBD2. The junction had 6 bases not matched to a gene; V was cut back by 4 bases and J by 5 bases. Germline V CDR1 and CDR2: SNHLY, FYNNEI. CDR3 length: 15 amino acids. Written as DNA, the CDR3 is TGTGCCAGCAGTGGACTAGCGGGGATGCGGGAGACCCAGTACTTC. Translating gives CASSGLAGMRETQYF.

This chain joins TRBV7-2 and TRBJ2-3; tentative D call: TRBD1 (6 bases). Deletions cut 5 bases from V and 10 bases from J, with 16 bases between. Germline V gives CDR1 SGHTA, CDR2 FQGNSA. The CDR3 has 13 residues. CDR3 coding DNA: TGTGCCAGCAGCATCCCGCAGGGGTCAGCGCAGTATTTT. It yields the protein CASSIPQGSAQYF.

This chain joins TRBV7-9 and TRBJ2-7; tentative D call: TRBD2 (5 bases). This CDR3 has 14 residues. The ends were cut back, 0 bases at V and 3 bases at J, with 9 bases in the middle. Germline CDR1 reads SEHNR; CDR2 reads FQNEAQ (reference sequence). The CDR3, as DNA: TGTGCCAGCAGCTTAGCGTCCCGGGGCTACGAGCAGTACTTC. Protein sequence: CASSLASRGYEQYF.

This clone has just a few counts. CDR3 sequence: CASSHPTQLGLPQFF. For the CDR3, the DNA is TGTGCCAGCAGCCATCCCACCCAACTGGGACTACCCCAGTTCTTC. The rearrangement joins TRBV11-2 to TRBJ2-1; 7 nucleotides line up with TRBD2. J lost 13 bases, V lost 5 bases, and 17 bases had no gene match. Germline CDR1 reads SGHAT; CDR2 reads FQNNGV. This CDR3 is 15 amino acids long.

J is TRBJ1-2 and V is TRBV6-5; possibly TRBD1 for D (5 bases). The CDR3 is 11 amino acids. Trimming pared 6 bases from V and 8 bases from J, leaving 10 bases between. Germline V lookup: CDR1 MNHEY, CDR2 SVGAGI. The CDR3 bases are TGTGCCAGCAGCAGGGTCTGGGGCTACACCTTC. It translates to CASSRVWGYTF.